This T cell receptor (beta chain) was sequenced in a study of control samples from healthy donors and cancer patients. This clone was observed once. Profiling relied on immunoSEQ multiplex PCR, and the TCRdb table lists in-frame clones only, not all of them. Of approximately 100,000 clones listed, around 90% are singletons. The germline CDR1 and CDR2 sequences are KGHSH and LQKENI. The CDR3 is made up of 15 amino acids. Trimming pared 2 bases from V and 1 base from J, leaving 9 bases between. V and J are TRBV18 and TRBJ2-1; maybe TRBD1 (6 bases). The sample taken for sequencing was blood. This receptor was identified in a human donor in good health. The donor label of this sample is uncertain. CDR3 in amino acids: CASSPGQGSYNEQFF. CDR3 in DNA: TGTGCCAGCTCACCAGGGCAGGGGTCCTACAATGAGCAGTTCTTC. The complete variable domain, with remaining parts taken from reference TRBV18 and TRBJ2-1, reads NAGVMQNPRHLVRRRGQEARLRCSPMKGHSHVYWYRQLPEEGLKFMVYLQKENIIDESGMPKERFSAEFPKEGPSILRIQQVVRGDSAAYFCASSPGQGSYNEQFFGPGTRLTVL.